The clone carrying this T cell receptor (beta chain) is categorized as medium-sized. Its antigen is not identified. TRB rearrangements spanning V, D and J were amplified using mixed TRB-A/B primers. TCRdb itself ran the multiplex PCR reads through MiXCR, one entry per CDR3 protein. The sample lists around 13,000 distinct CDR3 sequences, around 20% occurring once. The template was genomic DNA from peripheral blood, not RNA. These data originate in a study of T cell repertoires in aging, cancer and after chemotherapy. Study observations and caveats: Across the chemotherapy interval, each cancer cohort showed higher median generation probability, suggesting thymic rebound. Healthy donors lost TCR diversity with age mainly through richness, cancer patients through richness and evenness.

V gave up 7 bases and J gave up 2 bases, with 20 bases separating them. The CDR3 is 16 amino acids. CDR1 and CDR2 (germline): LNHDA, SQIVND (reference sequence). The V gene is TRBV19, the J gene TRBJ1-2, with D possibly matching TRBD1 (5 bases). The clonotype comes from a human donor in good health. Source material: blood. CDR3 region: CASKLTGGAGNYGYTF. As DNA, the CDR3 is TGTGCCAGTAAACTTACGGGTGGGGCAGGAAACTATGGCTACACCTTC.